These T cell receptor beta chains were read from a single sample in a study of T cell responses to AZD1222 COVID-19 vaccine. TCRdb's table, derived via immunoSEQ multiplex PCR, lists solely in-frame clones and lacks some. The table lists roughly 100,000 clones, 85% to 90% of them singletons. The sequencing here drew on peripheral blood, taken on day 0 of AZD1222 vaccination. These receptors were taken from an adult in good health. Both conserved end residues are part of each CDR3. A D gene is named only where the DNA matches it firmly. Expanded clones are given a class, and other clones once, few, many or no size at all.

16	NA	TRBJ1-3	NA	TRBV28	CASSLSGTGSGNTIYF	TGTGCCAGCAGTTTATCGGGTACAGGCTCTGGAAACACCATATATTTT
13	NA	TRBJ1-6	NA	TRBV5-4	CASSADKYSPLHF	TGTGCCAGCTCGGCAGATAAATATTCACCCCTCCACTTT
12	NA	TRBJ2-7	TRBD1	TRBV12-3/TRBV12-4	CASSSNRGEQYF	TGTGCCAGCAGCTCAAACAGGGGCGAGCAGTACTTC
15	NA	TRBJ2-1	NA	TRBV7-6	CASSSARLEGNEQFF	TGTGCCAGCAGCTCCGCCCGACTAGAAGGCAATGAGCAGTTCTTC
17	NA	TRBJ2-2	TRBD2	TRBV15	CATSRDSMAGVTGELFF	TGTGCCACCAGCAGAGATTCTATGGCGGGAGTCACCGGGGAGCTGTTTTTT
17	NA	TRBJ2-6	NA	TRBV30	CAWSGTISGSGANVLTF	TGTGCCTGGAGTGGAACAATCTCGGGCTCTGGGGCCAACGTCCTGACTTTC
15	NA	TRBJ2-2	NA	TRBV2	CASSGQSWDTGELFF	TGTGCCAGCAGTGGGCAGTCTTGGGACACCGGGGAGCTGTTTTTT
14	few	TRBJ1-2	NA	TRBV5-5	CASSQGAGGYGYTF	TGTGCCAGCAGTCAGGGCGCGGGGGGCTATGGCTACACCTTC
17	NA	TRBJ2-5	NA	TRBV5-1	CASSLAGLGSPQETQYF	TGCGCCAGCAGCTTGGCCGGACTCGGCAGTCCCCAAGAGACCCAGTACTTC
15	NA	TRBJ1-1	NA	TRBV28	CASRPPGGLGTEAFF	TGTGCCAGCAGGCCGCCGGGGGGCTTGGGCACTGAAGCTTTCTTT
12	NA	TRBJ2-5	NA	TRBV5-1	CASSLYQETQYF	TGCGCCAGCAGCTTGTACCAAGAGACCCAGTACTTC
12	NA	TRBJ2-7	NA	TRBV24-1	CATSATGYEQYF	TGTGCCACCAGTGCAACGGGGTACGAGCAGTACTTC
16	NA	TRBJ1-5	TRBD1	TRBV6-6	CASSSRTGRFNQPQHF	TGTGCCAGCAGTTCCCGGACAGGGAGGTTCAATCAGCCCCAGCATTTT
12	once	TRBJ2-7	TRBD2	TRBV12-3/TRBV12-4	CASSRTSYEQYF	TGTGCCAGCAGTCGGACTAGCTACGAGCAGTACTTC
14	NA	TRBJ2-1	TRBD2	TRBV10-3	CATLAELAGGSKFF	TGTGCCACCCTCGCCGAACTAGCGGGAGGGAGTAAGTTCTTC
12	NA	TRBJ2-3	NA	TRBV9	CASSVVGDTQYF	TGTGCCAGCAGCGTAGTGGGAGATACGCAGTATTTT
13	NA	TRBJ1-2	TRBD1	TRBV10-3	CAISGQGTEGYTF	TGTGCCATCAGTGGACAGGGGACCGAAGGCTACACCTTC
14	NA	TRBJ2-5	NA	TRBV28	CASSRVNLEETQYF	TGTGCCAGCAGCAGGGTCAATCTCGAAGAGACCCAGTACTTC
17	NA	TRBJ2-3	TRBD2	TRBV5-4	CASRVGTSGTRTDTQYF	TGTGCCAGCAGAGTGGGGACTAGCGGGACTCGCACAGATACGCAGTATTTT
14	NA	TRBJ2-4	TRBD1	TRBV25-1	CASSEGTGANIQYF	TGTGCCAGCAGTGAAGGGACAGGGGCAAACATTCAGTACTTC
15	NA	TRBJ1-6	TRBD1	TRBV6-5	CASSYSQGANSPLHF	TGTGCCAGCAGTTACTCCCAGGGGGCGAATTCACCCCTCCACTTT
14	NA	TRBJ1-1	TRBD1	TRBV28	CASSLGQGNTEAFF	TGTGCCAGCAGTTTGGGACAGGGGAACACTGAAGCTTTCTTT
12	once	TRBJ2-7	NA	TRBV28	CASSLTAYEQYF	TGTGCCAGCAGCCTCACAGCGTACGAGCAGTACTTC
16	NA	TRBJ2-3	TRBD2	TRBV28	CASSPSGRGGTDTQYF	TGTGCCAGCAGTCCTAGCGGGAGGGGGGGCACAGATACGCAGTATTTT
13	NA	TRBJ2-2	NA	TRBV30	CAWISGVTGELFF	TGTGCCTGGATTTCAGGGGTCACCGGGGAGCTGTTTTTT
20	NA	TRBJ2-5	NA	TRBV27	CASSSLRGQSSGFHQETQYF	TGTGCCAGCAGTTCTTTGCGGGGACAGAGTAGCGGGTTTCACCAAGAGACCCAGTACTTC
15	NA	TRBJ2-2	TRBD2	TRBV28	CASSETSFNTGELFF	TGTGCCAGCAGTGAGACTAGCTTTAACACCGGGGAGCTGTTTTTT
17	NA	TRBJ2-5	TRBD2	TRBV6-4	CAKIVGRRREHQETQYF	TGTGCCAAGATCGTAGGCAGGAGGCGGGAGCACCAAGAGACCCAGTACTTC